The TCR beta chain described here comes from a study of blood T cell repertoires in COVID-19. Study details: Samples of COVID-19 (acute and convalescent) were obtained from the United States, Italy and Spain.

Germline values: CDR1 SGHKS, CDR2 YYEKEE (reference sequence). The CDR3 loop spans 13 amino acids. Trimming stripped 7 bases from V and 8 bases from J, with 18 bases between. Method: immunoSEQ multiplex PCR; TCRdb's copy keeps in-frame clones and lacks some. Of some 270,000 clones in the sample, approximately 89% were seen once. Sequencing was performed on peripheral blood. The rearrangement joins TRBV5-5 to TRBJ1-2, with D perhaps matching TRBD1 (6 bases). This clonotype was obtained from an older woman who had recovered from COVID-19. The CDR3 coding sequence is TGTGCCAGCGACTCGACAGGTACCTACGGCTACACCTTC. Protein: CASDSTGTYGYTF.